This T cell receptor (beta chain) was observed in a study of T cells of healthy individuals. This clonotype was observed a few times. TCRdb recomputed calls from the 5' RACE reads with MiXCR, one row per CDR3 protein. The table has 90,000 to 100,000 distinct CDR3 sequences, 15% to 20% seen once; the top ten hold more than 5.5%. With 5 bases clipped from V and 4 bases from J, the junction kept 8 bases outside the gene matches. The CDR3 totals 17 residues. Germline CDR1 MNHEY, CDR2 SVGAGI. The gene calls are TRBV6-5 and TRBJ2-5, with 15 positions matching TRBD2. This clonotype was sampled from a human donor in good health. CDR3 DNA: TGTGCCAGCAGTCTAAAACCGGGACTAGCGGGAGGAGAGACCCAGTACTTC. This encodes CASSLKPGLAGGETQYF.